These 4 T cell receptor beta chains originate from one sample sequenced in a study of blood T cell repertoires in COVID-19. The table came from immunoSEQ multiplex PCR; TCRdb's copy has only in-frame clones and leaves some out. Of roughly 410,000 clones detected, approximately 89% appear once; the ten largest clones hold about 1.6%. Sample: peripheral blood. The source of these receptors is a woman between 35 and 50 years old with COVID-19, enrolled during active disease.

The J gene is TRBJ2-1, the V gene TRBV7-9, with 11 bases aligning to TRBD2. V shed 6 bases, J shed 10 bases, and the junction held 14 bases outside the gene matches. Germline CDR1 is SEHNR and CDR2 is FQNEAQ (reference sequence). The CDR3 totals 16 residues. DNA of the CDR3: TGTGCCAGCAGTCCCCTAGCGGGAGGACCTATGGCGGAGCAGTTCTTC. This sequence encodes CASSPLAGGPMAEQFF.

The gene calls are TRBV27 and TRBJ2-5; 9 nucleotides agree with TRBD1. The CDR3 extends over 16 amino acids. The germline V gene encodes CDR1 MNHEY and CDR2 SMNVEV (reference sequence). J gave up 1 base and V 5 bases, and 8 bases lay outside the gene matches. In DNA, the CDR3 is TGTGCCAGCAGTCCCGGAGACAGGGGGAGCCAAGAGACCCAGTACTTC. This sequence encodes CASSPGDRGSQETQYF.

In nucleotides, the CDR3 is TGCGCCAGCAGCCAAGATCAACTTCGCTCCTACGAGCAGTACTTC. This sequence encodes CASSQDQLRSYEQYF. V and J are TRBV4-3 and TRBJ2-7; D not certain. The V end was cut by 0 bases, the J end by 0 bases, with 9 bases between. CDR3 size: 15 residues. Germline V gene lookup returns CDR1 LGHNA and CDR2 YSLEER.

V gene TRBV11-3 combines with J gene TRBJ1-2; a possible D gene is TRBD1 (5 bases). Trimming took off 4 bases at V and 3 bases at J, with 15 bases between the two ends. The CDR3 is 15 amino acids. The germline CDR1 and CDR2 sequences are SGHNT and YENEEA. The CDR3 bases are TGTGCCAGCAGCTCAATCGGGGGGGTCGACTATGGCTACACCTTC. Protein product: CASSSIGGVDYGYTF.